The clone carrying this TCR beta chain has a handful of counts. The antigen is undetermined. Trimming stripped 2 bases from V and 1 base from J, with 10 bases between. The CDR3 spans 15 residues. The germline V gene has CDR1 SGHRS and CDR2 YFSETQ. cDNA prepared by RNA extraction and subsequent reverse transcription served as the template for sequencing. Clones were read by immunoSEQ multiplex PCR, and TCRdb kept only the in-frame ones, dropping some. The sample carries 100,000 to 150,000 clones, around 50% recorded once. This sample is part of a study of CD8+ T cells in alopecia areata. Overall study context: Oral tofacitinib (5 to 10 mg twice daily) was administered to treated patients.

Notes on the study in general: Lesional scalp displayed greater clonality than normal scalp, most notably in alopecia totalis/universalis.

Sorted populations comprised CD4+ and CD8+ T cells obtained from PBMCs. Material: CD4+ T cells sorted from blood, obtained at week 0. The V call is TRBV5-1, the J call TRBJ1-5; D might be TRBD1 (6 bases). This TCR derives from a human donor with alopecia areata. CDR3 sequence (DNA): TGCGCCAGCAGCTTAGATGGACAGAGCAATCAGCCCCAGCATTTT. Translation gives CASSLDGQSNQPQHF.